This is a list of T cell receptor beta chains from one sample in a study of T cells in Graves' hyperthyroidism and ophthalmopathy. A single record per CDR3 protein comes from TCRdb applying MiXCR to the multiplex PCR reads. Of roughly 30,000 distinct CDR3 sequences in the sample, approximately 45% were seen once. What was sequenced was blood. The receptor set was obtained from a woman aged 25 to 39 with Graves' hyperthyroidism. Both conserved end residues are part of each CDR3. The order of the fields is V gene, clone size, D gene, J gene, CDR3 protein, CDR3 DNA. D genes are given only for firm matches. Some rows mark clone size as missing; the rest say once, few, many or name a class of expanded clone.

v_call: TRBV19
clone_size: medium-sized
d_call: -
j_call: TRBJ2-7
cdr3_aa: CATRGDSYEQYF
cdr3_nt: TGTGCCACGAGGGGGGACTCCTACGAGCAGTACTTC

v_call: TRBV20-1
clone_size: -
d_call: -
j_call: TRBJ1-3
cdr3_aa: CSARGAGNTIYF
cdr3_nt: TGCAGTGCTAGGGGGGCAGGAAACACCATATATTTT

v_call: TRBV7-9
clone_size: once
d_call: -
j_call: TRBJ2-3
cdr3_aa: CASLEAFSTDTQYF
cdr3_nt: TGTGCCAGCCTCGAGGCATTCAGCACAGATACGCAGTATTTT

v_call: TRBV10-3
clone_size: medium-sized
d_call: -
j_call: TRBJ2-7
cdr3_aa: CATEGAVSYEQYF
cdr3_nt: TGTGCCACCGAAGGGGCAGTCTCCTACGAGCAGTACTTC

v_call: TRBV20-1
clone_size: many
d_call: -
j_call: TRBJ2-5
cdr3_aa: CSARGGGKETQYF
cdr3_nt: TGCAGTGCTAGGGGGGGAGGAAAAGAGACCCAGTACTTC

v_call: TRBV20-1
clone_size: medium-sized
d_call: -
j_call: TRBJ2-7
cdr3_aa: CSAPTAYEQYF
cdr3_nt: TGCAGTGCCCCGACAGCCTACGAGCAGTACTTC

v_call: TRBV20-1
clone_size: many
d_call: -
j_call: TRBJ2-7
cdr3_aa: CSARGNPGVLYEQYF
cdr3_nt: TGCAGTGCTAGAGGGAACCCGGGGGTCTTATACGAGCAGTACTTC

v_call: TRBV5-1
clone_size: many
d_call: -
j_call: TRBJ2-3
cdr3_aa: CASARTTPVYTQYF
cdr3_nt: TGCGCCAGCGCCCGGACCACTCCAGTTTACACGCAGTATTTT

v_call: TRBV14
clone_size: many
d_call: TRBD2
j_call: TRBJ2-7
cdr3_aa: CASSQGGGYEQYF
cdr3_nt: TGTGCCAGCAGCCAAGGGGGGGGCTACGAGCAGTACTTC

v_call: TRBV5-6
clone_size: once
d_call: -
j_call: TRBJ1-6
cdr3_aa: CASSLQGTNSPLHF
cdr3_nt: TGTGCCAGCAGCTTGCAGGGGACGAATTCACCCCTCCACTTT

v_call: TRBV14
clone_size: -
d_call: TRBD2
j_call: TRBJ2-3
cdr3_aa: CASSHWTSGRGDTQYF
cdr3_nt: TGTGCCAGCAGCCACTGGACTAGCGGGAGGGGAGATACGCAGTATTTT

v_call: TRBV27
clone_size: many
d_call: TRBD1
j_call: TRBJ2-7
cdr3_aa: CASSFSDRGYEQYF
cdr3_nt: TGTGCCAGCAGTTTTAGTGACAGGGGGTACGAGCAGTACTTC

v_call: TRBV28
clone_size: many
d_call: TRBD2
j_call: TRBJ2-1
cdr3_aa: CASSFLAGEVAFF
cdr3_nt: TGTGCCAGCAGTTTTTTAGCGGGAGAGGTAGCGTTCTTC

v_call: TRBV5-6
clone_size: many
d_call: -
j_call: TRBJ1-5
cdr3_aa: CASSLKWAPEQPQHF
cdr3_nt: TGTGCCAGCAGCTTGAAATGGGCCCCAGAGCAGCCCCAGCATTTT

v_call: TRBV19
clone_size: many
d_call: -
j_call: TRBJ1-2
cdr3_aa: CASISGGGARSSYGYTF
cdr3_nt: TGTGCCAGTATCTCGGGAGGAGGGGCCCGATCCTCCTATGGCTACACCTTC

v_call: TRBV11-3
clone_size: many
d_call: TRBD2
j_call: TRBJ2-1
cdr3_aa: CASSLGLAGYNEQFF
cdr3_nt: TGTGCCAGCAGCTTGGGACTAGCGGGCTACAATGAGCAGTTCTTC

v_call: TRBV28
clone_size: many
d_call: TRBD1
j_call: TRBJ1-2
cdr3_aa: CASSLGGTQGYTF
cdr3_nt: TGTGCCAGCAGCCTAGGGGGCACGCAGGGCTACACCTTC

v_call: TRBV29-1
clone_size: many
d_call: -
j_call: TRBJ1-1
cdr3_aa: CSVEGWGSRRDSEAFF
cdr3_nt: TGCAGCGTTGAAGGGTGGGGGTCGCGGAGGGACTCTGAAGCTTTCTTT

v_call: TRBV10-3
clone_size: -
d_call: -
j_call: TRBJ2-7
cdr3_aa: CATINEQYF
cdr3_nt: TGTGCCACCATCAACGAGCAGTACTTC

v_call: TRBV9
clone_size: medium-sized
d_call: TRBD1
j_call: TRBJ2-1
cdr3_aa: CASSEQPTGGEQFF
cdr3_nt: TGTGCCAGCAGCGAGCAACCTACAGGGGGTGAGCAGTTCTTC

v_call: TRBV6-5
clone_size: many
d_call: -
j_call: TRBJ1-1
cdr3_aa: CASSYSWGMNTEAFF
cdr3_nt: TGTGCCAGCAGTTACTCGTGGGGCATGAACACTGAAGCTTTCTTT

v_call: TRBV10-3
clone_size: medium-sized
d_call: -
j_call: TRBJ1-3
cdr3_aa: CAIVGNTIYF
cdr3_nt: TGTGCCATCGTGGGGAACACCATATATTTT

v_call: TRBV5-4
clone_size: many
d_call: -
j_call: TRBJ2-3
cdr3_aa: CASSLGSRPDTQYF
cdr3_nt: TGTGCCAGCAGCTTGGGTTCAAGACCAGATACGCAGTATTTT

v_call: TRBV14
clone_size: many
d_call: TRBD2
j_call: TRBJ2-3
cdr3_aa: CASSDILAGGDTQYF
cdr3_nt: TGTGCCAGCAGCGACATACTAGCGGGAGGGGATACGCAGTATTTT

v_call: TRBV7-9
clone_size: -
d_call: TRBD1
j_call: TRBJ1-1
cdr3_aa: CASSSWTGGFTEAFF
cdr3_nt: TGTGCCAGCAGCTCTTGGACAGGGGGCTTCACTGAAGCTTTCTTT

v_call: TRBV20-1
clone_size: many
d_call: TRBD1
j_call: TRBJ2-4
cdr3_aa: CSASATGNIQYF
cdr3_nt: TGCAGTGCTAGCGCGACAGGGAACATTCAGTACTTC

v_call: TRBV28
clone_size: few
d_call: -
j_call: TRBJ2-4
cdr3_aa: CASSLRVAKNIQYF
cdr3_nt: TGTGCCAGCAGTTTACGGGTAGCCAAAAACATTCAGTACTTC

v_call: TRBV5-6
clone_size: many
d_call: TRBD1
j_call: TRBJ2-1
cdr3_aa: CASSFRVGRGHYEQFF
cdr3_nt: TGTGCCAGCAGCTTTCGCGTCGGCAGGGGGCACTATGAGCAGTTCTTC

v_call: TRBV5-4
clone_size: -
d_call: -
j_call: TRBJ2-3
cdr3_aa: CASTPHGGTDTQYF
cdr3_nt: TGTGCCAGCACCCCGCACGGGGGCACAGATACGCAGTATTTT

v_call: TRBV6-6
clone_size: many
d_call: -
j_call: TRBJ2-5
cdr3_aa: CASRTGRQETQYF
cdr3_nt: TGTGCCAGCAGGACGGGACGGCAAGAGACCCAGTACTTC

v_call: TRBV20-1
clone_size: -
d_call: TRBD2
j_call: TRBJ2-7
cdr3_aa: CSARSRGLAPYEQYF
cdr3_nt: TGCAGTGCTAGGTCGAGGGGACTAGCACCCTACGAGCAGTACTTC

v_call: TRBV25-1
clone_size: -
d_call: TRBD1
j_call: TRBJ2-5
cdr3_aa: CASSDGGQGRYF
cdr3_nt: TGTGCCAGCAGTGATGGGGGACAGGGCCGGTACTTC

v_call: TRBV19
clone_size: medium-sized
d_call: TRBD1
j_call: TRBJ2-5
cdr3_aa: CASSPWDSRQETQYF
cdr3_nt: TGTGCCAGTAGTCCTTGGGACAGCCGGCAAGAGACCCAGTACTTC

v_call: TRBV20-1
clone_size: -
d_call: -
j_call: TRBJ2-1
cdr3_aa: CSAPLRGSGNERFF
cdr3_nt: TGCAGTGCCCCGTTAAGGGGGTCGGGCAATGAGCGGTTCTTC

v_call: TRBV5-5
clone_size: many
d_call: -
j_call: TRBJ1-1
cdr3_aa: CASSSRPDTEAFF
cdr3_nt: TGTGCCAGCAGCTCAAGACCCGACACTGAAGCTTTCTTT

v_call: TRBV7-9
clone_size: -
d_call: -
j_call: TRBJ1-3
cdr3_aa: CASRPGSTGNTIYF
cdr3_nt: TGTGCCAGCAGGCCGGGTAGCACGGGAAACACCATATATTTT

v_call: TRBV7-2
clone_size: -
d_call: -
j_call: TRBJ1-3
cdr3_aa: CASSLLVYEQYFGPGTIYF
cdr3_nt: -

v_call: TRBV12-3/TRBV12-4
clone_size: many
d_call: -
j_call: TRBJ1-1
cdr3_aa: CASSFYRNTEAFF
cdr3_nt: TGTGCCAGCAGTTTTTATAGGAACACTGAAGCTTTCTTT

v_call: TRBV7-2
clone_size: -
d_call: -
j_call: TRBJ2-5
cdr3_aa: CASSISAGGSGQEIQYF
cdr3_nt: TGTGCCAGCAGTATTAGTGCAGGGGGGTCGGGGCAAGAGATCCAGTACTTC